The rows below give T cell receptor beta chains drawn from one sample of a study of CD8+ T cells in alopecia areata. Using immunoSEQ multiplex PCR, the repertoire was profiled, and TCRdb retains in-frame clones only, with some absent. The sample comprises about 260,000 clones, 60% of which are singletons, and 0.9% to 0.95% rests with the top ten. The material was CD4+ T cells sorted from blood, obtained between weeks 51 and 54, from a patient treated with tofacitinib. The receptors here all came from a human donor with alopecia areata. The CDR3 runs from the conserved cysteine through the conserved F or W. The D gene is left open where the match is weak. Clone size appears in some rows only: once, few, many, or a class for an expanded clone.

V gene	J gene	clone size	D gene	CDR3 DNA	CDR3 protein
TRBV6-5	TRBJ2-5	few	.	TGTGCCAGCAGTTACTCGAGTTGGCAAGAGACCCAGTACTTC	CASSYSSWQETQYF
TRBV7-2	TRBJ1-2	.	.	TGTGCCAGCAGCTTGCAGGGCCGTGGCTACACCTTC	CASSLQGRGYTF
TRBV4-2	TRBJ2-5	.	TRBD2	TGTGCCAGCAGCCCCTTGGCGGGGGGATCCCAAGAGACCCAGTACTTC	CASSPLAGGSQETQYF
TRBV5-6	TRBJ2-5	.	.	TGTGCCAGCAGCTTGGGTATACAAGAGACCCAGTACTTC	CASSLGIQETQYF
TRBV25-1	TRBJ1-2	few	.	TGTGCCAGCAGCCCACAATCCGGGCCATTCTATGGCTACACCTTC	CASSPQSGPFYGYTF
TRBV5-6	TRBJ2-7	.	.	TGTGCCAGCAGCTTGAGGGGGTCCTACGAGCAGTACTTC	CASSLRGSYEQYF
TRBV30	TRBJ1-3	once	.	TGTGCCTGGAGCGCAGGGTACTCTGGAAACACCATATATTTT	CAWSAGYSGNTIYF
TRBV5-6	TRBJ1-5	.	.	TGTGCCAGCAGCACGCGACGGCTCCAGAATCAGCCCCAGCATTTT	CASSTRRLQNQPQHF
TRBV5-4	TRBJ2-7	once	.	TGTGCCAGCAGCAACCCGCTCAGGGGAACCTACGAGCAGTACTTC	CASSNPLRGTYEQYF
TRBV5-6	TRBJ1-2	.	TRBD1	TGTGCCAGCAGCTTAAGGAGGGGGCTTAAAGTAGGCTATGGCTACACCTTC	CASSLRRGLKVGYGYTF
TRBV6-5	TRBJ1-6	once	.	TGTGCCAGCACCGACCGAGTAAATTCACCCCTCCACTTT	CASTDRVNSPLHF
TRBV6-6	TRBJ2-5	.	TRBD1	TGTGCCAGCAGTTACCGGACAGGGACAGAGACCCAGTACTTC	CASSYRTGTETQYF
TRBV4-1	TRBJ1-1	.	.	TGCGCCAGCAGCCAAGGACCGACGAACACTGAAGCTTTCTTT	CASSQGPTNTEAFF
TRBV5-6	TRBJ2-3	.	.	TGTGCCAGCAGCTTGTTTAGGGCTACAGATACGCAGTATTTT	CASSLFRATDTQYF
TRBV6-5	TRBJ1-5	.	.	TGTGCCAGCAGTTACAAGAGGGGTCAGCAGCCCCAGCATTTT	CASSYKRGQQPQHF